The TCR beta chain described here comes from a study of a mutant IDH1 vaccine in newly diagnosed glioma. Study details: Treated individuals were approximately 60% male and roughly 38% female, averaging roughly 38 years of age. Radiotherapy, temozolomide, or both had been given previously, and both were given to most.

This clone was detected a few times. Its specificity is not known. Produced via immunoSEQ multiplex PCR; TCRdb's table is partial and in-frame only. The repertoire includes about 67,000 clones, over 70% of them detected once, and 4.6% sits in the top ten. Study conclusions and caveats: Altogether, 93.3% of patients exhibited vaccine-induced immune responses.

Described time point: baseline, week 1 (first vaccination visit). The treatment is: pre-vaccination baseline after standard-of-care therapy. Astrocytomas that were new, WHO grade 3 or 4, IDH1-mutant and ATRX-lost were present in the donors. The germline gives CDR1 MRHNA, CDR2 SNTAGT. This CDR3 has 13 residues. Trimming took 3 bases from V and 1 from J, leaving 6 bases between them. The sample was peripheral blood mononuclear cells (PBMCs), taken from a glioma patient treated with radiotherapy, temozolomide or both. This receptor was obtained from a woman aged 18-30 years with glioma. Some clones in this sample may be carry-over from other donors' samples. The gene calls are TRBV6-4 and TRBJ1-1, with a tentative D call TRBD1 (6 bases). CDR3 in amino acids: CASSEGANTEAFF. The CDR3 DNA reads TGTGCCAGCAGTGAGGGGGCGAACACTGAAGCTTTCTTT.